This T cell receptor (beta chain) was retrieved from a study of cytomegalovirus exposure and HLA in healthy donors. The CDR3 length is 14 residues. The germline V gene has CDR1 SGHRS and CDR2 YFSETQ. V dropped 0 bases and J dropped 4 bases, with 8 bases sitting between them. The study's findings and limits: What a later analysis showed was that several of the most significant clusters appeared linked to common viral pathogens.

PCR amplification relied on 60 Vbeta primers (plus 13 Jbeta primers). Some clones are missing from TCRdb's copy, which holds only in-frame ones; the method was immunoSEQ multiplex PCR. The table lists tens of thousands of clones. With regard to this clone: Its antigen remains unknown.

This sequence was found in a man in his fifties or sixties in good health and CMV-seropositive. What was sequenced was PBMCs. The chain carries TRBV5-1 and TRBJ2-1; D is ambiguous. The CDR3 reads CASSLESAYNEQFF. CDR3 DNA sequence: TGCGCCAGCAGCTTGGAGTCCGCGTACAATGAGCAGTTCTTC.